The 21 T cell receptor beta chains in this list originate from one sample, sequenced in a study of technical replicates of blood from a handful of donors. TCRdb's table, derived via immunoSEQ multiplex PCR, lists solely in-frame clones and lacks some. The sample holds approximately 65,000 clones, around 86% seen once. Source material: PBMCs. These receptors all stem from a human donor in good health. Some clones in this sample may be carry-over from other donors' samples.

The rearrangement uses TRBV11-3 and TRBJ1-6; D is undetermined. The germline V gene encodes CDR1 SGHNT and CDR2 YENEEA. The CDR3 contains 13 residues. Trimming stripped 3 bases from V and 10 bases from J, with 10 bases between. CDR3 sequence: CASSLSRGSPLHF. The DNA of the CDR3 is TGTGCCAGCAGCTTGTCACGGGGATCACCCCTCCACTTT.

The V call is TRBV7-9, the J call TRBJ2-1, with 7 bases lining up with TRBD1. The CDR3 is 17 amino acids. Trimming at V came to 2 bases and at J to 5 bases, leaving 12 bases not matched to a gene. CDR1 is SEHNR, CDR2 FQNEAQ, per germline (reference sequence). CDR3 in DNA: TGTGCCAGCAGCTTACAGACAGGGAGACATAGAGACAATGAGCAGTTCTTC. This translates into CASSLQTGRHRDNEQFF.

This sequence joins TRBV6-6 and TRBJ1-1, with D possibly TRBD1 on 5 matching bases. The germline gives CDR1 MNHNY, CDR2 SVGAGI (reference sequence). CDR3 length: 16 amino acids. Trimming took off 4 bases at V and 1 base at J, with 16 bases between the two ends. In DNA, the CDR3 is TGTGCCAGCAGTTTTGGACACCGTACCTCGAACACTGAAGCTTTCTTT. Amino acid sequence: CASSFGHRTSNTEAFF.

J is TRBJ1-2 and V is TRBV5-1; D ambiguous. Germline V gene data show CDR1 as SGHRS and CDR2 as YFSETQ. The CDR3 totals 14 residues. Between the trimmed V and J ends, which lost 4 bases and 2 bases, there was a span of 12 bases. CDR3 DNA: TGCGCCAGCAGCACAGCCTCAACCAACTATGGCTACACCTTC. Amino acids: CASSTASTNYGYTF. The full variable domain, rest sourced from reference TRBV5-1 and TRBJ1-2, is KAGVTQTPRYLIKTRGQQVTLSCSPISGHRSVSWYQQTPGQGLQFLFEYFSETQRNKGNFPGRFSGRQFSNSRSEMNVSTLELGDSALYLCASSTASTNYGYTFGSGTRLTVV.

This chain connects TRBV29-1 to TRBJ1-1; 7 nucleotides line up with TRBD1. Germline trimming cut 4 bases from V and 1 base from J; bases unmatched to any gene: 3. Germline V gives CDR1 SQVTM, CDR2 ANQGSEA. The CDR3 is 13 residues long. DNA of the CDR3: TGCAGCGTTGCGGGACAGACGAACACTGAAGCTTTCTTT. It is translated as CSVAGQTNTEAFF.

The CDR3 protein is CASSKTTGSGYGYTF. The CDR3, as DNA: TGTGCCAGCAGTAAAACGACAGGGAGCGGCTATGGCTACACCTTC. V and J are TRBV6-6 and TRBJ1-2; 7 nucleotides line up with TRBD1. The J segment lost 4 bases and the V segment lost 5 bases, leaving 10 bases of the junction unmatched. The length of the CDR3 is 15 residues. Germline V gives CDR1 MNHNY, CDR2 SVGAGI (reference sequence).

The chain has TRBV30 and TRBJ2-7; no definite D call. The CDR3 sequence is 12 residues long. V lost 0 bases, J lost 3 bases, and 6 bases lay in between. Germline V lookup: CDR1 GTSNPN, CDR2 SVGIG (reference sequence). The CDR3 sequence is CAWSVQRYEQYF. CDR3 DNA: TGTGCCTGGAGTGTACAACGCTACGAGCAGTACTTC. Full variable domain (remainder filled in from reference TRBV30 and TRBJ2-7): SQTIHQWPATLVQPVGSPLSLECTVEGTSNPNLYWYRQAAGRGLQLLFYSVGIGQISSEVPQNLSASRPQDRQFILSSKKLLLSDSGFYLCAWSVQRYEQYFGPGTRLTVT.

The chain combines TRBV4-1 with TRBJ2-1; D perhaps matches TRBD2 (6 bases). The germline V gene has CDR1 MGHRA and CDR2 YSYEKL. V was trimmed by 5 bases and J by 6 bases, leaving 11 bases between them. The CDR3 has 13 residues. The DNA for the CDR3 is TGCGCCAGCAGCTTGGGGACTTTCAATGAGCAGTTCTTC. Encoded protein: CASSLGTFNEQFF.

V usage is TRBV30 and J usage is TRBJ2-4; D is possibly TRBD1 (5 bases). The V and J ends lost 0 bases and 8 bases respectively, with 5 bases between them. In germline, CDR1 is GTSNPN, CDR2 SVGIG (reference sequence). The CDR3 covers 11 residues. The CDR3: CAWSVGDIQYF. The CDR3 coding sequence is TGTGCCTGGAGTGTAGGGGACATTCAGTACTTC.

The rearrangement joins TRBV7-9 to TRBJ1-1, with 8 nucleotides matching TRBD1. This CDR3 spans 13 amino acids. Germline V lookup: CDR1 SEHNR, CDR2 FQNEAQ (reference sequence). With V trimmed by 5 bases and J by 4 bases, 3 bases remained unmatched. In DNA form, the CDR3 reads TGTGCCAGCAGCCTCACAGGGGGCACTGAAGCTTTCTTT. Its translation is CASSLTGGTEAFF.

CDR3 DNA: TGTGCCAGCTCACCACCCAGGGGCGACTACAATGAGCAGTTCTTC. Amino acid sequence: CASSPPRGDYNEQFF. The chain recombines TRBV18 with TRBJ2-1, with D maybe TRBD1 (6 bases). The CDR3 is 15 amino acids. V was clipped by 0 bases and J by 3 bases, with 9 bases between them. CDR1 is KGHSH and CDR2 is LQKENI in the germline V gene.

V gene TRBV4-1 combines with J gene TRBJ2-5; TRBD2 matches at 12 bases. Germline lookup yields CDR1 MGHRA and CDR2 YSYEKL. J gave up 4 bases and V 4 bases, and 7 bases lay outside the gene matches. The CDR3 is made up of 16 amino acids. CDR3 sequence (DNA): TGCGCCAGCAGCCCAACCGCGGGACTAGCGGGAGAGACCCAGTACTTC. It translates to CASSPTAGLAGETQYF.

The J gene is TRBJ2-7, the V gene TRBV7-2; no clear D gene. From germline, CDR1 is SGHTA and CDR2 FQGNSA. CDR3 length equals 13 residues. V lost 3 bases, J lost 0 bases, and 6 bases lay in between. In nucleotides, the CDR3 is TGTGCCAGCAGCTTGGCCTCCTCCTACGAGCAGTACTTC. It codes for CASSLASSYEQYF. The entire variable domain, with the rest obtained from reference TRBV7-2 and TRBJ2-7, is as follows: GAGVSQSPSNKVTEKGKDVELRCDPISGHTALYWYRQSLGQGLEFLIYFQGNSAPDKSGLPSDRFSAERTGGSVSTLTIQRTQQEDSAVYLCASSLASSYEQYFGPGTRLTVT.

The rearrangement links TRBV19 to TRBJ1-6; 8 bases line up with TRBD1. With V trimmed by 6 bases and J by 9 bases, 13 bases remained unmatched. Per the germline V gene, CDR1 is LNHDA and CDR2 is SQIVND (reference sequence). CDR3 length: 16 amino acids. CDR3 DNA: TGTGCCAGTAGGAAGGACAGGGTGGCCCTCGCTTCACCCCTCCACTTT. Translated: CASRKDRVALASPLHF.

The V call is TRBV11-2, the J call TRBJ1-6, with D unclear. V was shortened by 0 bases and J by 5 bases, with 14 bases between the two germline ends. The CDR3 has 17 amino acids. Germline-derived CDR1 and CDR2 are SGHAT and FQNNGV. The CDR3 here is CASSLEAALTHNSPLHF. In nucleotides, the CDR3 is TGTGCCAGCAGCTTAGAAGCGGCCCTAACGCATAATTCACCCCTCCACTTT.

The chain carries TRBV6-6 and TRBJ2-5, with D unclear. This CDR3 spans 11 amino acids. Trimming pared 5 bases from V and 7 bases from J, leaving 8 bases between. In germline, CDR1 is MNHNY, CDR2 SVGAGI (reference sequence). The CDR3 is CASSPFGTQYF. In DNA form, the CDR3 reads TGTGCCAGCAGTCCCTTCGGGACCCAGTACTTC.

The rearrangement uses TRBV2 and TRBJ2-3, with 9 positions matching TRBD1. From germline, CDR1 is SNHLY and CDR2 FYNNEI. J was trimmed by 3 bases and V by 3 bases; bases with no gene match: 16. The CDR3 totals 19 residues. The CDR3: CASSDRPPGQGLRTDTQYF. The CDR3 DNA sequence: TGTGCCAGCAGTGATAGGCCCCCGGGACAGGGTTTGAGGACAGATACGCAGTATTTT. Full variable domain (outside the CDR3, taken from reference TRBV2 and TRBJ2-3): EPEVTQTPSHQVTQMGQEVILRCVPISNHLYFYWYRQILGQKVEFLVSFYNNEISEKSEIFDDQFSVERPDGSNFTLKIRSTKLEDSAMYFCASSDRPPGQGLRTDTQYFGPGTRLTVL.

This chain uses TRBV4-1 with TRBJ1-3, with a possible D match to TRBD1 (5 bases). Trimming removed 2 bases at V and 8 bases at J, with 16 bases between. This CDR3 is built from 15 residues. Germline assignment: CDR1 MGHRA and CDR2 YSYEKL. CDR3 in amino acids: CASSQFGATRHTIYF. DNA of the CDR3: TGCGCCAGCAGCCAATTTGGGGCTACGCGGCACACCATATATTTT.

The gene calls are TRBV5-1 and TRBJ2-2; 10 bases line up with TRBD2. This CDR3 contains 16 residues. Germline V gene lookup returns CDR1 SGHRS and CDR2 YFSETQ. V shed 2 bases and J 4 bases; nucleotides not matched to a gene: 5. This CDR3 is CASSFLAGAGTGELFF. The CDR3 coding sequence is TGCGCCAGCAGCTTCCTAGCGGGAGCGGGCACCGGGGAGCTGTTTTTT. Drawing the rest from reference TRBV5-1 and TRBJ2-2, the complete variable domain is KAGVTQTPRYLIKTRGQQVTLSCSPISGHRSVSWYQQTPGQGLQFLFEYFSETQRNKGNFPGRFSGRQFSNSRSEMNVSTLELGDSALYLCASSFLAGAGTGELFFGEGSRLTVL.

V and J are TRBV5-8 and TRBJ1-5; 10 bases are a match to TRBD1. Germline-derived CDR1 and CDR2 are SGHTS and YDEGEE. This CDR3 is built from 15 residues. The V gene end was trimmed by 4 bases and the J gene end by 7 bases; junction bases not matched to a gene: 8. The CDR3: CASSRDRGMGQPQHF. DNA of the CDR3: TGTGCCAGCAGCCGGGACAGGGGAATGGGGCAGCCCCAGCATTTT.

The chain combines TRBV9 with TRBJ2-2; maybe TRBD2 (6 bases). The germline V and J ends were trimmed by 0 bases and 1 base, with 13 bases remaining between them. This CDR3 is built from 17 residues. The V gene's germline CDR1 is SGDLS and CDR2 YYNGEE. As DNA, the CDR3 is TGTGCCAGCAGCGTAGTCCCGGGAGAGAAGAACACCGGGGAGCTGTTTTTT. Residues: CASSVVPGEKNTGELFF.